This TCR beta chain originates from a study of blood T cell repertoires in COVID-19 (dated by TCRdb to the early 2020s). Describing the broader study: Collaborator samples came from the United States, Italy and Spain and covered acute and convalescent phases of COVID-19. A de-identified subject ID, COVID-19 status, age in years and sex were almost always included in the sample metadata. The prospective study material was composed of cDNA or gDNA derived from T cells, B-cell-depleted T cells, or PBMCs. Deeply sampled blood TCRbeta repertoires from subjects exposed to, actively infected with, or recovered from COVID-19 were included in the dataset. The repertoires were released in a freely available public database meant as a resource for research on the immune response to SARS-CoV-2. The samples were drawn from two sources: the first 160 participants of the ongoing ImmuneRACE study, and 1,254 subjects contributed by 6 global collaborators. Where available, HLA class I and class II types were taken from metadata supplied by the sample provider and were not determined by assay-based typing. The study at large found these results: The amount of clinical and demographic metadata varied by source and participant and was provided uncurated.

Taken from the germline V gene, the CDR1 and CDR2 loops are SGHTA and FQGTGA. Relative to germline, V is missing 2 bases and J is missing 2 bases, with 3 bases of the junction outside any gene match. The CDR3 runs 15 amino acids, cysteine and phenylalanine included. Only the CDR3 DNA stays, 45 bases, in frame from base 1. This clone was counted once. It has no known antigen specificity. One base away there is no much larger clone; base qualities are not given. Whole blood was collected in K2EDTA tubes by collaborating institutions according to the institutions' own protocols. For TCRbeta analysis, collaborators shipped samples as frozen whole blood, isolated PBMCs, or DNA extracted from either of those sample types. TCRbeta CDR3 regions were amplified from genomic DNA by means of the immunoSEQ Assay, a bias-controlled multiplex PCR. The authors' pipeline ran thus. The number of nucleated cells in each sample was estimated by amplification of reference gene primers within the assay. To quantify the absolute abundance of each unique TCRbeta CDR3 rearrangement, sequence reads were collapsed and filtered. For each sample, productive Simpson clonality was calculated as the square root of Simpson's diversity index across productive rearrangements. TCRdb provides this immuneACCESS table in a form limited to in-frame rearrangements. Some clones are lacking; in checked studies, under half of them reflect an unresolved V gene, and why the rest are absent is not known. That table gives V, J and clone size, and the DNA gave D and trimming. For this sample the table gives 43,000 or so clones, of which roughly 90% were detected only once. In total, the top ten clones hold around 8.2% of the sample.

Sequences were obtained from peripheral blood. The sequence was obtained from a man in his fifties or sixties with active COVID-19. The sequence is built from TRBV7-3 and TRBJ2-1, with 7 bases matching TRBD2. The CDR3 reads CASSLLAEAYNEQFF. The DNA is as follows: TGTGCCAGCAGCTTACTAGCGGAAGCCTACAATGAGCAGTTCTTC.